Each of the 20 T cell receptor beta chains below was sequenced from the same sample in a study of blood T cell repertoires in COVID-19. Sequencing used immunoSEQ multiplex PCR; TCRdb keeps in-frame clones, though not all of them. The sample includes just over 150,000 clones, 85% seen only once; the top ten take under 4%. The specimen sequenced was peripheral blood. The receptors were sampled from a human donor with acute or convalescent COVID-19. The donor label of this sample is uncertain.

The CDR3 is CAWRRTGSGNTIYF. CDR3 DNA: TGTGCCTGGAGGAGGACAGGGTCTGGAAACACCATATATTTT. The gene calls are TRBV30 and TRBJ1-3; 8 nucleotides agree with TRBD1. This CDR3 is built from 14 residues. Germline loops: CDR1 GTSNPN, CDR2 SVGIG (reference sequence). The V segment lost 3 bases and the J segment 1 base; nucleotides outside the gene matches: 2.

The V call is TRBV18, the J call TRBJ2-1, with 12 bases fitting TRBD2. In germline, CDR1 is KGHSH, CDR2 LQKENI. The CDR3 spans 15 residues. Losses at the gene ends were 5 bases for V and 1 base for J; bases not matched to a gene: 0. The CDR3 DNA sequence: TGTGCCAGCTCAACTAGCGGGGGGTCCTACAATGAGCAGTTCTTC. Translated, it gives CASSTSGGSYNEQFF.

This rearrangement joins TRBV5-1 to TRBJ1-3; a weak D match, TRBD1 (5 bases). CDR1 is SGHRS and CDR2 is YFSETQ in the germline V gene. Trimming stripped 7 bases from V and 0 bases from J, with 14 bases between. The CDR3 is 15 amino acids. This chain's CDR3 is CASQELGGSGNTIYF. DNA for the CDR3: TGCGCCAGCCAGGAGTTGGGGGGCTCTGGAAACACCATATATTTT. Variable domain in full (rest from reference TRBV5-1 and TRBJ1-3): KAGVTQTPRYLIKTRGQQVTLSCSPISGHRSVSWYQQTPGQGLQFLFEYFSETQRNKGNFPGRFSGRQFSNSRSEMNVSTLELGDSALYLCASQELGGSGNTIYFGEGSWLTVV.

The rearrangement joins TRBV28 to TRBJ2-1; D is perhaps TRBD1 (6 bases). The V gene's germline CDR1 is MDHEN and CDR2 SYDVKM. Trimming shortened V by 5 bases and J by 5 bases, and 19 bases separated the two germline ends. The CDR3 runs to 16 residues. CDR3: CASSPLQGRRNNEQFF. In nucleotides, the CDR3 is TGTGCCAGCAGTCCTTTGCAGGGGCGAAGGAACAATGAGCAGTTCTTC.

Concerning this clone itself: One end of the junction fails to match germline, which may point to a read error. This chain uses TRBV6-1 with TRBJ2-7, with 9 bases identical to TRBD2. The CDR3 totals 14 residues. Germline assignment: CDR1 MNHNS and CDR2 SASEGT. CDR3 DNA sequence: TGTGCCAGCCGTGAGCGGGGGGACATCGGCGAGCAGTACTTC. This codes for CASRERGDIGEQYF.

In nucleotides, the CDR3 is TGCGCCAGTACCGACAGGAGCTCCTACGAGCAGTACTTC. This encodes CASTDRSSYEQYF. The gene calls are TRBV5-1 and TRBJ2-7; tentative D call: TRBD1 (6 bases). The ends were cut back, 8 bases at V and 0 bases at J, with 12 bases in the middle. The CDR3 is 13 amino acids. Germline V gene lookup returns CDR1 SGHRS and CDR2 YFSETQ.

The V gene is TRBV5-4, the J gene TRBJ1-6; the D gene is possibly TRBD1 (6 bases). V lost 4 bases, J lost 4 bases, and 9 bases lay in between. This CDR3 is 14 amino acids long. Per the germline V gene, CDR1 is SGHNT and CDR2 is YYREEE (reference sequence). The chain's CDR3 is CASSRTEYNSPLHF. CDR3 bases: TGTGCCAGCAGCCGGACAGAGTATAATTCACCCCTCCACTTT.

CDR3 residues: CASSGARDPVYEQYF. The CDR3 nucleotides are TGTGCCAGCAGCGGAGCCAGGGATCCGGTCTACGAGCAGTACTTC. This chain joins TRBV6-6 and TRBJ2-7, with D maybe TRBD1 (5 bases). Deletions cut 6 bases from V and 3 bases from J, with 18 bases between. CDR1 MNHNY and CDR2 SVGAGI come from the germline V gene (reference sequence). This CDR3 spans 15 amino acids.

This chain joins TRBV2 and TRBJ1-2, with 7 nucleotides matching TRBD1. CDR3 length: 15 amino acids. Germline loops: CDR1 SNHLY, CDR2 FYNNEI. J gave up 4 bases and V 5 bases, and 10 bases lay outside the gene matches. The CDR3 spells CASSLLGGKGYGYTF. Written as DNA, the CDR3 is TGTGCCAGCAGTCTTTTAGGGGGCAAAGGCTATGGCTACACCTTC.

The V call is TRBV19, the J call TRBJ2-7, with a weak D call TRBD2 (5 bases). The V gene's germline CDR1 is LNHDA and CDR2 SQIVND (reference sequence). Deletions cut 2 bases from V and 1 base from J, with 9 bases between. The CDR3 has 14 amino acids. The CDR3 reads CASSITRGSYEQYF. CDR3 bases: TGTGCCAGTAGTATAACACGGGGTTCCTACGAGCAGTACTTC.

The J gene is TRBJ2-5, the V gene TRBV2; the match to TRBD1 covers 7 bases. V lost 5 bases and J lost 2; bases outside the gene matches: 5. Germline assignment: CDR1 SNHLY and CDR2 FYNNEI. This CDR3 region has 14 residues. In DNA, the CDR3 is TGTGCCAGCAGTCTTGTGGGACAGCAAGAGACCCAGTACTTC. The encoded protein is CASSLVGQQETQYF.

The chain combines TRBV28 with TRBJ1-2; possible D gene TRBD1, 5 bases. This CDR3 comprises 13 residues. Germline assignment: CDR1 MDHEN and CDR2 SYDVKM. V lost 8 bases and J 2 bases, leaving 12 bases between the germline ends. In DNA, the CDR3 is TGTGCCAGCGGGGACGGACTAAACTATGGCTACACCTTC. Translation: CASGDGLNYGYTF.

The rearrangement uses TRBV9 and TRBJ1-1; 9 nucleotides match TRBD1. V dropped 3 bases and J dropped 0; count of bases not matched to a gene: 3. Germline V gene data show CDR1 as SGDLS and CDR2 as YYNGEE. The length of the CDR3 is 15 residues. The CDR3 DNA is TGTGCCAGCAGCGCGGGACAGGGTTTGAACACTGAAGCTTTCTTT. Its translation is CASSAGQGLNTEAFF.

This clone came up a few times. This chain links TRBV30 with TRBJ2-1, with a weak D call TRBD2 (6 bases). The CDR3 has 15 residues. CDR1 and CDR2 from the germline V gene are GTSNPN and SVGIG (reference sequence). Deletions cut 5 bases from V and 5 bases from J, with 19 bases between. The CDR3 sequence is CAWGMGLGDDNEQFF. The CDR3 DNA is TGTGCCTGGGGTATGGGACTGGGGGACGACAATGAGCAGTTCTTC. Using reference TRBV30 and TRBJ2-1 for the parts outside the CDR3, the full variable domain is SQTIHQWPATLVQPVGSPLSLECTVEGTSNPNLYWYRQAAGRGLQLLFYSVGIGQISSEVPQNLSASRPQDRQFILSSKKLLLSDSGFYLCAWGMGLGDDNEQFFGPGTRLTVL.

V usage is TRBV27 and J usage is TRBJ2-2, with 9 bases fitting TRBD2. V lost 4 bases to trimming and J lost 4 bases; unmatched junction nucleotides: 10. This CDR3 contains 17 residues. Germline lookup yields CDR1 MNHEY and CDR2 SMNVEV (reference sequence). The CDR3 nucleotides are TGTGCCAGCAGTTCCGCGGGGGGGGAGCAAGCCACCGGGGAGCTGTTTTTT. The encoded protein is CASSSAGGEQATGELFF.

This chain connects TRBV5-5 to TRBJ1-5, with a possible D match to TRBD1 (6 bases). CDR3 length: 14 residues. The ends were cut back, 0 bases at V and 4 bases at J, with 8 bases in the middle. CDR1 SGHKS and CDR2 YYEKEE come from the germline V gene (reference sequence). CDR3 loop: CASSLVGANQPQHF. Here the CDR3 DNA reads TGTGCCAGCAGCTTGGTGGGGGCTAATCAGCCCCAGCATTTT.

The gene calls are TRBV2 and TRBJ2-6; the D gene is possibly TRBD1 (5 bases). Germline V gene data show CDR1 as SNHLY and CDR2 as FYNNEI. Trimming removed 7 bases at V and 0 bases at J, with 10 bases between. The CDR3 has 15 residues. CDR3 nucleotide sequence: TGTGCCAGCACCAATCAGGGCTCTGGGGCCAACGTCCTGACTTTC. It encodes CASTNQGSGANVLTF.

CDR3 DNA: TGTGCCAGCAGCTTATTAGCTAGCGGGGGGGCTGAGCAGTTCTTC. As protein: CASSLLASGGAEQFF. V and J are TRBV7-3 and TRBJ2-1; 12 bases map to TRBD2. Germline V lookup: CDR1 SGHTA, CDR2 FQGTGA. V shed 2 bases, J shed 9 bases, and the junction held 5 bases outside the gene matches. This CDR3 is built from 15 residues.

The V gene is TRBV20-1, the J gene TRBJ2-7; 7 bases are a match to TRBD2. CDR3 length: 11 amino acids. With V trimmed by 6 bases and J by 3 bases, 2 bases remained unmatched. Looked up from germline, CDR1 is DFQATT and CDR2 is SNEGSKA (reference sequence). CDR3 bases: TGCAGTGCCGGCGGGGGCTACGAGCAGTACTTC. The encoded protein is CSAGGGYEQYF.

J is TRBJ2-1 and V is TRBV5-8; TRBD2 aligns across 8 bases. J gave up 4 bases and V 6 bases, and 9 bases lay outside the gene matches. This CDR3 has 15 residues. Germline assignment: CDR1 SGHTS and CDR2 YDEGEE. The CDR3 loop is CASTIWKREYNEQFF. In DNA, the CDR3 is TGTGCCAGCACCATCTGGAAGCGGGAGTACAATGAGCAGTTCTTC.